This TCR beta chain was sequenced for a study of blood T cell repertoires in COVID-19. Study context: The United States, Italy and Spain supplied acute and convalescent COVID-19 samples. T cells, B-cell-depleted T cells, or PBMCs supplied cDNA or gDNA.

Original processing notes: Using reference gene primer amplification, nucleated cell counts were estimated. Sequencing was performed with immunoSEQ multiplex PCR; in TCRdb, only in-frame clones are kept and a portion is missing. V, J and clone size reflect that table, while D and trimming were determined from the DNA. The sample includes 20,000 to 30,000 clones, 85% to 90% of them seen just once. Deletions cut 0 bases from V and 5 bases from J, with 8 bases between. CDR1 and CDR2 (germline): SNHLY, FYNNEI. This CDR3 region has 13 residues. This clone was seen once. This TCR was sampled from a man between 65 and 80 years old with acute or convalescent COVID-19. Material: peripheral blood. The J gene is TRBJ2-7, the V gene TRBV2; D is ambiguous. CDR3 region: CASSEAGLDEQYF. For the CDR3, the DNA is TGTGCCAGCAGTGAAGCTGGGCTCGACGAGCAGTACTTC.